The clone carrying this TCR beta chain was seen a single time. The CDR3 extends over 18 amino acids. In germline, CDR1 is MDHEN, CDR2 SYDVKM. Trimming at V came to 7 bases and at J to 2 bases, leaving 14 bases not matched to a gene. The sample is drawn from a study of OX40 agonist ivuxolimab in advanced cancers. Overall study: In this trial design, patients received ivuxolimab intravenously at 0.01 to 10 mg/kg every 2 weeks.

Some clones are missing from TCRdb's copy, which holds only in-frame ones; the method was immunoSEQ multiplex PCR. The table has about 45,000 clones, 90% seen once; the top ten hold 4.5% to 6%. This sequence originates from an adult with an advanced solid tumor such as melanoma, head and neck, liver or kidney cancer. The specimen was CD4+ or CD8+ T cells sorted from blood, collected in a trial of the OX40 agonist ivuxolimab. The chain links TRBV28 to TRBJ2-7; 13 bases fit TRBD2. The CDR3 loop reads CASTMITRGLAGTYEQYF. CDR3 nucleotide sequence: TGTGCCAGCACCATGATTACTAGGGGACTAGCGGGGACCTACGAGCAGTACTTC.